This is a list of T cell receptor beta chains from one sample in a study of T cell repertoires in cytomegalovirus infection. A single record per CDR3 protein comes from TCRdb applying MiXCR to the reads. This sample has 150,000 or so distinct CDR3 sequences; more than 15% occur once, and the top ten carry around 20%. The sample taken for sequencing was CD8+ T cells from PBMCs. Receptors originate from a human donor in good health (CMV status not recorded). Some clones in this sample may be carry-over from other donors' samples. CDR3s include the opening cysteine and the closing phenylalanine or tryptophan. A D gene is named only where the DNA matches it firmly. Expanded clones are given a class, and other clones once, few, many or no size at all.

v_gene: TRBV6-5; len: 14; d_gene: TRBD2; abundance: few; j_gene: TRBJ2-7; CDR3nt: TGTGCCAGCACCCAGGGCGGGAGCCCCAACGAGCAGTACTTC; CDR3aa: CASTQGGSPNEQYF
v_gene: TRBV6-2/TRBV6-3; len: 15; d_gene: TRBD1; abundance: NA; j_gene: TRBJ2-7; CDR3nt: TGTGCCAGCAGTCAGACAGGGGGCGCGACCTACGAGCAGTACTTC; CDR3aa: CASSQTGGATYEQYF
v_gene: TRBV6-5; len: 17; d_gene: TRBD2; abundance: NA; j_gene: TRBJ2-2; CDR3nt: TGTGCCAGCATTCAAGTTGCGGGGGGGCCAGCAGGAGGGGAGCTGTTTTTT; CDR3aa: CASIQVAGGPAGGELFF
v_gene: TRBV6-2/TRBV6-3; len: 15; d_gene: TRBD2; abundance: NA; j_gene: TRBJ2-2; CDR3nt: TGTGCCAGCAGCCCCAGGGCGGGAGACACCGGGGAGCTGTTTTTT; CDR3aa: CASSPRAGDTGELFF
v_gene: TRBV7-9; len: 14; d_gene: NA; abundance: NA; j_gene: TRBJ2-3; CDR3nt: TGTGCCAGCAGCGCTGGACACCGCACAGATACGCAGTATTTT; CDR3aa: CASSAGHRTDTQYF
v_gene: TRBV27; len: 17; d_gene: TRBD2; abundance: NA; j_gene: TRBJ2-3; CDR3nt: TGTGCCAGCAGTTTATCCTCTATTTGGAGGGAGGGCCTAACGCAGTATTTT; CDR3aa: CASSLSSIWREGLTQYF
v_gene: TRBV14; len: 16; d_gene: NA; abundance: few; j_gene: TRBJ1-4; CDR3nt: TGTGCCAGCAGCCAAGATGTCGGACGGTTTAATGAAAAACTGTTTTTT; CDR3aa: CASSQDVGRFNEKLFF
v_gene: TRBV12-3/TRBV12-4; len: 17; d_gene: NA; abundance: NA; j_gene: TRBJ2-2; CDR3nt: TGTGCCAGCAGCCCATTGTCTGGCCCGGCGAACACCGGGGAGCTGTTTTTT; CDR3aa: CASSPLSGPANTGELFF
v_gene: TRBV28; len: 15; d_gene: NA; abundance: few; j_gene: TRBJ2-7; CDR3nt: TGTGCCAGCAGTTTAAACGACCCGCCTCGTTACGAGCAGTACTTC; CDR3aa: CASSLNDPPRYEQYF
v_gene: TRBV6-2/TRBV6-3; len: 13; d_gene: NA; abundance: NA; j_gene: TRBJ2-2; CDR3nt: TGTGCCAGCAGTTACGTGGCGGCCGGGGAGCTGTTTTTT; CDR3aa: CASSYVAAGELFF
v_gene: TRBV7-7; len: 15; d_gene: NA; abundance: NA; j_gene: TRBJ2-2; CDR3nt: TGTGCCAGCAGCTTAGCTCCCGGGGACACCGGGGAGCTGTTTTTT; CDR3aa: CASSLAPGDTGELFF
v_gene: TRBV6-2/TRBV6-3; len: 13; d_gene: NA; abundance: NA; j_gene: TRBJ2-1; CDR3nt: TGTGCCAGCATTTCAGCATCCTACAATGAGCAGTTCTTC; CDR3aa: CASISASYNEQFF
v_gene: TRBV29-1; len: 11; d_gene: NA; abundance: few; j_gene: TRBJ2-1; CDR3nt: TGCAGCGGGTGGGGGAGGATTGAGCAGTTCTTC; CDR3aa: CSGWGRIEQFF
v_gene: TRBV28; len: 14; d_gene: NA; abundance: few; j_gene: TRBJ2-3; CDR3nt: TGTGCCAGCAGTTTAGGGGGTCCAAGAGATACGCAGTATTTT; CDR3aa: CASSLGGPRDTQYF
v_gene: TRBV6-1; len: 12; d_gene: TRBD2; abundance: few; j_gene: TRBJ2-7; CDR3nt: TGTGCCAGCGGACTAGGAGGGTGGGAGCAGTACTTC; CDR3aa: CASGLGGWEQYF
v_gene: TRBV28; len: 13; d_gene: NA; abundance: few; j_gene: TRBJ2-2; CDR3nt: TGTGCCAGCAGTTTTGCCCGCACCGGGGAGCTGTTTTTT; CDR3aa: CASSFARTGELFF
v_gene: TRBV29-1; len: 13; d_gene: TRBD2; abundance: few; j_gene: TRBJ2-7; CDR3nt: TGCAGCGTTGCTAGCGGGCAGACCTACGAGCAGTACTTC; CDR3aa: CSVASGQTYEQYF
v_gene: TRBV2; len: 13; d_gene: NA; abundance: few; j_gene: TRBJ2-2; CDR3nt: TGTGCCAGCAGTGAGTCAGGTCAACAGGAGCTGTTTTTT; CDR3aa: CASSESGQQELFF
v_gene: TRBV7-9; len: 14; d_gene: NA; abundance: NA; j_gene: TRBJ2-7; CDR3nt: TGTGCCAGCAGCCCGCGACAGGAATACTACGAGCAGTACTTC; CDR3aa: CASSPRQEYYEQYF
v_gene: TRBV7-3; len: 15; d_gene: NA; abundance: NA; j_gene: TRBJ2-3; CDR3nt: TGTGTCAGCAGCTTAGGTGACCGTGTGGGAGATACGCAGTATTTT; CDR3aa: CVSSLGDRVGDTQYF
v_gene: TRBV7-6; len: 17; d_gene: NA; abundance: few; j_gene: TRBJ2-3; CDR3nt: TGTGCCAGCAGCTTCCACCTCAGCGGGACAGGCTCAGATACGCAGTATTTT; CDR3aa: CASSFHLSGTGSDTQYF
v_gene: TRBV11-2; len: 14; d_gene: TRBD1; abundance: few; j_gene: TRBJ2-7; CDR3nt: TGTGCCAGCAGCTTATCTAAGGGGGCGGGCGAGCAGTACTTC; CDR3aa: CASSLSKGAGEQYF
v_gene: TRBV7-2; len: 15; d_gene: TRBD2; abundance: many; j_gene: TRBJ2-7; CDR3nt: TGTGCCAGCAGCTTTACTAGCGGGAGGGCCTACGAGCAGTACTTC; CDR3aa: CASSFTSGRAYEQYF
v_gene: TRBV28; len: 15; d_gene: NA; abundance: NA; j_gene: TRBJ1-1; CDR3nt: TGTGCCAGCAGTTTACGAGCAGGGCGGGGCACTGAAGCTTTCTTT; CDR3aa: CASSLRAGRGTEAFF
v_gene: TRBV12-3/TRBV12-4; len: 15; d_gene: TRBD2; abundance: NA; j_gene: TRBJ2-3; CDR3nt: TGTGCCAGCTCCCGCCCGGGAGGGCCTGGAGATACGCAGTATTTT; CDR3aa: CASSRPGGPGDTQYF
v_gene: TRBV10-1; len: 13; d_gene: NA; abundance: once; j_gene: TRBJ2-7; CDR3nt: TGCGCCAGCAGACCGGACGGCAATGTCGAGCAGTACTTC; CDR3aa: CASRPDGNVEQYF
v_gene: TRBV7-9; len: 14; d_gene: TRBD2; abundance: NA; j_gene: TRBJ2-7; CDR3nt: TGTGCCAGCAGCGCTCCCGGCCGCGGGGGCGAGCAGTACTTC; CDR3aa: CASSAPGRGGEQYF
v_gene: TRBV5-6; len: 13; d_gene: NA; abundance: NA; j_gene: TRBJ2-7; CDR3nt: TGTGCCAGCAGCTTTTGGTCTAACTACGAGCAGTACTTC; CDR3aa: CASSFWSNYEQYF